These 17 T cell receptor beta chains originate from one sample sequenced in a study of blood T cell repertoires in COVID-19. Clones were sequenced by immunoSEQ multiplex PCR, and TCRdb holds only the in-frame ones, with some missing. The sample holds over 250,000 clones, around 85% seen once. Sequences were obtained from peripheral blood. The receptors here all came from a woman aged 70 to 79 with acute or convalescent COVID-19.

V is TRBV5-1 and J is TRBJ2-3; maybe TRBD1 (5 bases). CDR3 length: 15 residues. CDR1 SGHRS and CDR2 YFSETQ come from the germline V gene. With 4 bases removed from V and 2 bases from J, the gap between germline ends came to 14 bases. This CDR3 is CASSPPVGATDTQYF. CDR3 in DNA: TGCGCCAGCAGCCCCCCGGTTGGGGCCACAGATACGCAGTATTTT. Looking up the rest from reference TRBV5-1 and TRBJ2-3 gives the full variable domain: KAGVTQTPRYLIKTRGQQVTLSCSPISGHRSVSWYQQTPGQGLQFLFEYFSETQRNKGNFPGRFSGRQFSNSRSEMNVSTLELGDSALYLCASSPPVGATDTQYFGPGTRLTVL.

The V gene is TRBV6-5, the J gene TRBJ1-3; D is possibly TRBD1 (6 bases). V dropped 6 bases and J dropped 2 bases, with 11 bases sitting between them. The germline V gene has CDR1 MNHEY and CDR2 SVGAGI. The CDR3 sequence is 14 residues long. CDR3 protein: CASRPQGTGNTIYF. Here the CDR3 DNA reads TGTGCCAGCAGACCACAGGGAACTGGAAACACCATATATTTT.

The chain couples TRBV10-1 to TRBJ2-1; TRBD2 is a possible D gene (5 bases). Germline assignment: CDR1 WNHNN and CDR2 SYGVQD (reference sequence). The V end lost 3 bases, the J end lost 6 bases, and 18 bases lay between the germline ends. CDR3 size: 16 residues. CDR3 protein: CASSERRASWSNEQFF. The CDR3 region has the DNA TGCGCCAGCAGTGAACGGCGGGCGTCATGGTCCAATGAGCAGTTCTTC.

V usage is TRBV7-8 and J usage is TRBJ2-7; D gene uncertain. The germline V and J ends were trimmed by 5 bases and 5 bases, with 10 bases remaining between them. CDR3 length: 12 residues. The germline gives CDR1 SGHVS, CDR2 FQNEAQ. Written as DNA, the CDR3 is TGTGCCAGCAGCACCTTGACTCACGAGCAGTACTTC. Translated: CASSTLTHEQYF.

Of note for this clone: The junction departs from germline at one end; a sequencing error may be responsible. The CDR3 here is CASSLVSRVDTIYF. In nucleotides, the CDR3 is TGTGCTAGCAGCTTAGTATCCAGGGTAGACACCATATATTTT. V and J are TRBV7-7 and TRBJ1-3, with a possible D match to TRBD1 (5 bases). CDR1 and CDR2 (germline): SSHAT, FNYEAQ (reference sequence). The CDR3 runs to 14 residues.

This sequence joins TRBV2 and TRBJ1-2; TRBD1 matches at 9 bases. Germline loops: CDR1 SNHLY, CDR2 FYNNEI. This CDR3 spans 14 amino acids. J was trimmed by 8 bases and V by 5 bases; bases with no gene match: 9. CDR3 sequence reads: CASSTGQGLEGYTF. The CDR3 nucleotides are TGTGCCAGCAGTACGGGACAGGGACTCGAGGGCTACACCTTC.

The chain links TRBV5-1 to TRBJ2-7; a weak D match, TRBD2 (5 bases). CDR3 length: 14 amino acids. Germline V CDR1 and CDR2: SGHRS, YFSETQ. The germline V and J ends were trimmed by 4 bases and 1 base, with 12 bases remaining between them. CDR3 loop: CASSQEGSSYEQYF. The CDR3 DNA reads TGCGCCAGCAGCCAAGAGGGCAGTTCCTACGAGCAGTACTTC.

CDR3 DNA sequence: TGTGCCAGCAGCACAGTTCCGGGAGCTAACTATGGCTACACCTTC. It encodes CASSTVPGANYGYTF. The rearrangement uses TRBV11-3 and TRBJ1-2, with D unresolved. V lost 5 bases and J 0 bases, leaving 13 bases between the germline ends. Per germline, CDR1 SGHNT and CDR2 YENEEA. CDR3 size: 15 residues.

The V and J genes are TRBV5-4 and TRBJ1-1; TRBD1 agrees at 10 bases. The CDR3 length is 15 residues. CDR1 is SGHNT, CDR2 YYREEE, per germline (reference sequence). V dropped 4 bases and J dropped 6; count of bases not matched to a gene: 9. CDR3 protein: CASSLGQGGLAEAFF. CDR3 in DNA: TGTGCCAGCAGCCTCGGACAGGGGGGATTGGCTGAAGCTTTCTTT.

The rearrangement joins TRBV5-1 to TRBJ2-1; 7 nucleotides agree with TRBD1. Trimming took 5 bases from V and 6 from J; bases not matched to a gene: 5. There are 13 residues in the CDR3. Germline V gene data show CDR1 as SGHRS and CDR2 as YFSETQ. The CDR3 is CASRGTASNEQFF. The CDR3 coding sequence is TGCGCCAGCAGGGGGACAGCCTCCAATGAGCAGTTCTTC. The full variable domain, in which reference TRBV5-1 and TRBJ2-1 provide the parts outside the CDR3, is KAGVTQTPRYLIKTRGQQVTLSCSPISGHRSVSWYQQTPGQGLQFLFEYFSETQRNKGNFPGRFSGRQFSNSRSEMNVSTLELGDSALYLCASRGTASNEQFFGPGTRLTVL.

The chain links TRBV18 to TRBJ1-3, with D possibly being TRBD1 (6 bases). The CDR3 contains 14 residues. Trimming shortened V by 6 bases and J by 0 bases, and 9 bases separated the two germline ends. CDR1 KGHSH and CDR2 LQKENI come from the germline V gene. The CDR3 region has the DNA TGTGCCAGCTCGGAACAGGGCTCTGGAAACACCATATATTTT. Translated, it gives CASSEQGSGNTIYF.

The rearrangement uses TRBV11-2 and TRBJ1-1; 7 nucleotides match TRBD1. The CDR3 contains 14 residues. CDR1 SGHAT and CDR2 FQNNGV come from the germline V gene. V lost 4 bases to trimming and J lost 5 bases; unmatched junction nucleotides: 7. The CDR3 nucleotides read TGTGCCAGCAGCTCCCACAGGGGTCGGACTGAAGCTTTCTTT. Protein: CASSSHRGRTEAFF. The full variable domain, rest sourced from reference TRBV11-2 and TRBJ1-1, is EAGVAQSPRYKIIEKRQSVAFWCNPISGHATLYWYQQILGQGPKLLIQFQNNGVVDDSQLPKDRFSAERLKGVDSTLKIQPAKLEDSAVYLCASSSHRGRTEAFFGQGTRLTVV.

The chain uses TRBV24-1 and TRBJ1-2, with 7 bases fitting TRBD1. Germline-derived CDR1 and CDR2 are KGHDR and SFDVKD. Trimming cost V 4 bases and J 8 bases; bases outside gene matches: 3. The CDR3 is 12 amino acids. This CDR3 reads CATSENRGGYTF. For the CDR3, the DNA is TGTGCCACCAGTGAGAACAGGGGAGGCTACACCTTC.

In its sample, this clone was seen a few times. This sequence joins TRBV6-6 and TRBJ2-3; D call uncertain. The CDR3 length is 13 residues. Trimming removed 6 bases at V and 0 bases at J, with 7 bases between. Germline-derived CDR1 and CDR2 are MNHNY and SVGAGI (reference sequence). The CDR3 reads CASSPISTDTQYF. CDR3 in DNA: TGTGCCAGCAGCCCTATTAGCACAGATACGCAGTATTTT.

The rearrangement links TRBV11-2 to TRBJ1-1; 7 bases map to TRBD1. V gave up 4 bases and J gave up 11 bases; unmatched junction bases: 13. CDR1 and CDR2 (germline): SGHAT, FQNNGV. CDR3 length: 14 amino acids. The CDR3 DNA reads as TGTGCCAGCAGCTCCCCGGGACAGTCGGTTGGGGCTTTCTTT. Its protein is CASSSPGQSVGAFF. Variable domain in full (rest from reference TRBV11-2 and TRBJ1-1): EAGVAQSPRYKIIEKRQSVAFWCNPISGHATLYWYQQILGQGPKLLIQFQNNGVVDDSQLPKDRFSAERLKGVDSTLKIQPAKLEDSAVYLCASSSPGQSVGAFFGQGTRLTVV.

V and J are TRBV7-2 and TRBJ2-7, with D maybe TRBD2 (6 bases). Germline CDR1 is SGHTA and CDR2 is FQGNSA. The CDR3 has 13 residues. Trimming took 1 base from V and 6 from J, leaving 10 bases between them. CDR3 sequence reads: CASSLGWRGEQYF. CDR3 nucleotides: TGTGCCAGCAGCTTAGGGTGGAGGGGCGAGCAGTACTTC.

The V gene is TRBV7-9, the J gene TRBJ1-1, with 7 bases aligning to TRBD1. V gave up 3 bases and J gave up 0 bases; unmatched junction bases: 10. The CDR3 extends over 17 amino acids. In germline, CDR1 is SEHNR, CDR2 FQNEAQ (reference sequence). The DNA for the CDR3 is TGTGCCAGCAGCTTTTCAGGACAGGAGAGCATGAACACTGAAGCTTTCTTT. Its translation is CASSFSGQESMNTEAFF.